This TCR beta chain derives from a study of breast tumors, draining lymph nodes, adjacent tissues. Findings and limits, study-wide: Tumor repertoires ranked between lymph nodes and nontumor tissue in diversity, with V and J gene preferences. Data only fit, rather than demonstrated, lymph node origin of most tumor T cells.

Samples came from axillary lymph nodes draining the breast cancer. To note about this clonotype: What it binds is unknown.

The germline V and J ends were trimmed by 2 bases and 2 bases, with 7 bases remaining between them. Germline V gives CDR1 MNHEY, CDR2 SVGEGT. The CDR3 is made up of 14 amino acids. One entry per CDR3 protein results from TCRdb running MiXCR on the multiplex PCR reads. The sample has 200,000 to 250,000 distinct CDR3 sequences, under 40% seen once. Sequences were obtained from axillary lymph node tissue. This receptor was identified in a female donor with breast cancer. Some clones in this sample may be carry-over from other donors' samples. The V gene is TRBV6-2 or TRBV6-3, the J gene TRBJ1-5; D is unclear. CDR3 region: CASSYLSGNQPQHF. The CDR3 DNA is TGTGCCAGCAGTTACCTCTCGGGCAATCAGCCCCAGCATTTT.